This TCR beta chain was identified in a study of CD8 T cells in ankylosing spondylitis. The study's findings and limits: What appeared characteristic of ankylosing spondylitis blood was a TCR beta motif of fewer than ten highly homologous variants. Earlier reports found some motif variants in synovial fluid and blood in reactive arthritis. Matched synovial fluid from ankylosing spondylitis patients was reported to be enriched for disease-linked clones.

This clonotype appeared many times. Its antigen remains unidentified. Trimming cost V 5 bases and J 2 bases, with 13 bases left between them. The germline CDR1 and CDR2 sequences are DFQATT and SNEGSKA (reference sequence). This CDR3 is 13 amino acids long. By quantitative 5'-RACE with molecular barcodes, the TCR beta libraries were made. TCRdb reanalysed the 5' RACE reads using MiXCR and keeps one entry per CDR3 protein. Of fewer than 550,000 distinct CDR3 sequences listed, 5.3% are singletons. V is TRBV20-1 and J is TRBJ2-7; the D gene is possibly TRBD1 (5 bases). The specimen was blood, either unsorted or a sorted T cell fraction (not recorded which). The clonotype comes from a male donor with ankylosing spondylitis. This CDR3 reads CSAYLAGPYEQYF. The CDR3 DNA sequence: TGCAGTGCTTATTTGGCAGGGCCCTACGAGCAGTACTTC.